Each of the 18 T cell receptor beta chains below was sequenced from the same sample in a study of T cells after yellow fever vaccination. TCRdb fed the 5' RACE reads into MiXCR, producing one record per CDR3 protein. The repertoire holds 100,000 to 150,000 distinct CDR3 sequences, with around 9.8% as singletons. Source: CD8+ T cells sorted from PBMCs, taken on the day of the yellow fever booster vaccination. These receptors were taken from a young man who received the YFV17D yellow fever vaccine.

The chain links TRBV7-6 to TRBJ2-3; 10 nucleotides align to TRBD2. CDR3 length: 17 residues. J gave up 4 bases and V 1 base, and 8 bases lay outside the gene matches. CDR1 is SGHVS and CDR2 is FNYEAQ in the germline V gene. The CDR3 nucleotides are TGTGCCAGCAGCTTAGACTTTAGCGGGGGGTGGTCAGATACGCAGTATTTT. Its translation: CASSLDFSGGWSDTQYF.

This clonotype was recorded a few times. The J gene is TRBJ2-1, the V gene TRBV4-3; TRBD2 matches at 14 bases. This CDR3 region has 15 residues. Germline values: CDR1 LGHNA, CDR2 YSLEER. The J segment lost 6 bases and the V segment lost 3 bases, leaving 1 base of the junction unmatched. The CDR3 is CASSQGLAGVNEQFF. CDR3 coding DNA: TGCGCCAGCAGCCAGGGACTAGCGGGGGTCAATGAGCAGTTCTTC.

This clonotype was observed a handful of times. DNA of the CDR3: TGCGCCAGCAGCCAACGGGACTTTTCCAATTCACCCCTCCACTTT. Its translation: CASSQRDFSNSPLHF. The chain recombines TRBV4-1 with TRBJ1-6; TRBD1 is a possible D gene (5 bases). The V gene's germline CDR1 is MGHRA and CDR2 YSYEKL. The CDR3 length is 15 residues. Between the trimmed V and J ends, which lost 2 bases and 7 bases, there was a span of 12 bases.

The rearrangement joins TRBV7-3 to TRBJ2-1; D perhaps matches TRBD2 (5 bases). CDR3 length: 13 residues. Deletions cut 2 bases from V and 10 bases from J, with 12 bases between. Germline V gene sequence: CDR1 SGHTA, CDR2 FQGTGA. DNA of the CDR3: TGTGCCAGCAGCTTACGGGGTTTAGGGGAGCAGTTCTTC. Amino acids: CASSLRGLGEQFF. The whole variable domain, remainder taken from reference TRBV7-3 and TRBJ2-1, is GAGVSQTPSNKVTEKGKYVELRCDPISGHTALYWYRQSLGQGPEFLIYFQGTGAADDSGLPNDRFFAVRPEGSVSTLKIQRTERGDSAVYLCASSLRGLGEQFFGPGTRLTVL.

This clonotype came up a few times. The rearrangement uses TRBV4-2 and TRBJ1-2; no clear D. The CDR3 runs to 15 residues. Germline CDR1 is LGHNA and CDR2 is YNFKEQ. V was clipped by 0 bases and J by 0 bases, with 8 bases between them. This chain's CDR3 is CASSQERFTNYGYTF. CDR3 nucleotide sequence: TGTGCCAGCAGCCAAGAGAGGTTTACTAACTATGGCTACACCTTC.

The rearrangement uses TRBV5-1 and TRBJ2-1, with TRBD2 matching 8 bases. This CDR3 spans 15 amino acids. V lost 4 bases, J lost 5 bases, and 8 bases stayed unmatched. CDR1 is SGHRS, CDR2 YFSETQ, per germline. The CDR3 sequence: CASSLPGGPNNEQFF. Written as DNA, the CDR3 is TGCGCCAGCAGCCTCCCGGGGGGGCCCAACAATGAGCAGTTCTTC. The full variable domain, rest sourced from reference TRBV5-1 and TRBJ2-1, is KAGVTQTPRYLIKTRGQQVTLSCSPISGHRSVSWYQQTPGQGLQFLFEYFSETQRNKGNFPGRFSGRQFSNSRSEMNVSTLELGDSALYLCASSLPGGPNNEQFFGPGTRLTVL.

This clonotype showed up just a few times. The chain uses TRBV18 and TRBJ1-4; the match to TRBD1 covers 9 bases. This CDR3 is 18 amino acids long. V lost 0 bases to trimming and J lost 8 bases; unmatched junction nucleotides: 13. Germline assignment: CDR1 KGHSH and CDR2 LQKENI. In DNA, the CDR3 is TGTGCCAGCTCACCACCTCCGGGACAGGGTCCCGGATGGGAAAAACTGTTTTTT. It specifies CASSPPPGQGPGWEKLFF.

This clonotype has only a few counts. The chain joins TRBV7-6 to TRBJ2-1, with D perhaps TRBD1 (6 bases). The CDR3 contains 16 residues. Trimming removed 2 bases at V and 6 bases at J, with 17 bases between. Per the germline V gene, CDR1 is SGHVS and CDR2 is FNYEAQ. The CDR3 DNA sequence: TGTGCCAGCAGCTTACCCCTGGGGGCCAAAGGCAATGAGCAGTTCTTC. Its protein is CASSLPLGAKGNEQFF.

The sample holds one count of this clonotype. The chain carries TRBV7-9 and TRBJ1-1; a weak D match, TRBD1 (5 bases). The germline V gene has CDR1 SEHNR and CDR2 FQNEAQ (reference sequence). This CDR3 spans 14 amino acids. Trimming took 3 bases from V and 4 from J, leaving 12 bases between them. In DNA, the CDR3 is TGTGCCAGCAGCTTTTCAGGGAGGGGCACTGAAGCTTTCTTT. It encodes CASSFSGRGTEAFF.

This clonotype has only a few counts. The chain links TRBV21-1 to TRBJ2-7; the DNA was not used to check the table's D call, TRBD1. TRBV21-1 is termed a pseudogene. This CDR3 comprises 18 residues. As DNA, the CDR3 is TGTGCCAGCAGCAAAGATGCTACCGGTCGGGACAGGCCCTACGAGCAGTACTTC. This translates into CASSKDATGRDRPYEQYF.

This sequence joins TRBV12-3 or TRBV12-4 and TRBJ2-1; the D is unclear. The CDR3 spans 13 residues. The ends were cut back, 3 bases at V and 8 bases at J, with 11 bases in the middle. CDR3 region: CASSFLAVDEQFF. Here the CDR3 DNA reads TGTGCCAGCAGTTTTTTAGCCGTCGATGAGCAGTTCTTC.

This chain links TRBV4-3 with TRBJ2-7; 7 positions match TRBD1. V was clipped by 3 bases and J by 1 base; unmatched bases: 12. CDR3 length: 17 residues. The germline V gene has CDR1 LGHNA and CDR2 YSLEER. CDR3 coding DNA: TGCGCCAGCAGCCAGGAGAGCAGGGACAGTAGTTCCTACGAGCAGTACTTC. It yields the protein CASSQESRDSSSYEQYF.

Note on this clonotype: Compared with germline, one end of the junction differs, possibly owing to a read error. The chain couples TRBV11-2 to TRBJ2-5, with D hard to call. The germline V gene has CDR1 SGHAT and CDR2 FQNNGV. The CDR3 spans 12 residues. CDR3 bases: TGTGCCAGCAGCTTAAAACAAGAGACCGAGTACTTC. Translating it yields CASSLKQETEYF.

The chain uses TRBV29-1 and TRBJ2-1; D ambiguous. Trimming took off 4 bases at V and 5 bases at J, with 12 bases between the two ends. CDR3 length: 13 amino acids. Germline V gene lookup returns CDR1 SQVTM and CDR2 ANQGSEA. CDR3 residues: CSVAPTLHNEQFF. The CDR3 nucleotides are TGCAGCGTTGCCCCCACCCTACACAATGAGCAGTTCTTC.

J is TRBJ2-2 and V is TRBV4-3; 8 bases align to TRBD2. V gave up 5 bases and J gave up 2 bases; unmatched junction bases: 7. Germline values: CDR1 LGHNA, CDR2 YSLEER. This CDR3 has 16 amino acids. In DNA, the CDR3 is TGCGCCAGCAGCGAAATGGGACTAGGCAACACCGGGGAGCTGTTTTTT. It specifies CASSEMGLGNTGELFF.

There are a few counts of this clonotype. The chain uses TRBV9 and TRBJ2-3; D is perhaps TRBD1 (6 bases). The germline CDR1 and CDR2 sequences are SGDLS and YYNGEE. Trimming left V 4 bases short and J 0 bases short, with 18 bases between. CDR3 length: 17 residues. CDR3 amino acids: CASSPSGVEGSTDTQYF. For the CDR3, the DNA is TGTGCCAGCAGCCCCTCAGGGGTAGAGGGTAGCACAGATACGCAGTATTTT. The full variable domain, with the rest looked up from reference TRBV9 and TRBJ2-3, is DSGVTQTPKHLITATGQRVTLRCSPRSGDLSVYWYQQSLDQGLQFLIQYYNGEERAKGNILERFSAQQFPDLHSELNLSSLELGDSALYFCASSPSGVEGSTDTQYFGPGTRLTVL.

The rearrangement joins TRBV9 to TRBJ1-4; D is undetermined. The CDR3 runs to 13 residues. Per the germline V gene, CDR1 is SGDLS and CDR2 is YYNGEE. V lost 3 bases to trimming and J lost 2 bases, with 5 bases between them. The CDR3 nucleotides are TGTGCCAGCAGCGACGGGACTAATGAAAAACTGTTTTTT. It encodes CASSDGTNEKLFF.

The rearrangement links TRBV19 to TRBJ2-3; the D is unclear. V was trimmed by 4 bases and J by 1 base, leaving 15 bases between them. The CDR3 runs to 16 residues. CDR1 and CDR2 from the germline V gene are LNHDA and SQIVND (reference sequence). The CDR3 DNA reads TGTGCCAGTAGTAGAACGGGCAGCACACGCACAGATACGCAGTATTTT. As protein: CASSRTGSTRTDTQYF.